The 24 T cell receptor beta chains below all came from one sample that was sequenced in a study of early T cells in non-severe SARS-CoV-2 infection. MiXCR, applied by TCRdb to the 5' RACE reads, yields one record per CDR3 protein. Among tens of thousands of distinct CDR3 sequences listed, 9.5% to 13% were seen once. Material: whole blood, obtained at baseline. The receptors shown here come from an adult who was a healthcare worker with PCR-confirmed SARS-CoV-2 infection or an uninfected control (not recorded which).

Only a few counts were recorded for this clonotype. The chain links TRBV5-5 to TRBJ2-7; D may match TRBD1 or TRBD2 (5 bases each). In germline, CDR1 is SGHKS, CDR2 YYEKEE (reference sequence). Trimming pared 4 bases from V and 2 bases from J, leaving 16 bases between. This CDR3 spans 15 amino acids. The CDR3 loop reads CASSRGSWGAYEQYF. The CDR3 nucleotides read TGTGCCAGCAGCCGGGGTTCCTGGGGCGCCTACGAGCAGTACTTC.

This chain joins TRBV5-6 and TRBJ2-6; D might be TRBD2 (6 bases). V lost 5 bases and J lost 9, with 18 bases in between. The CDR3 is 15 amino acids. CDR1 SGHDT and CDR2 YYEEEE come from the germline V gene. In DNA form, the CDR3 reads TGTGCCAGCAGTCGCGGTCGGGGGAGTGGCAACGTCCTGACTTTC. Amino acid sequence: CASSRGRGSGNVLTF.

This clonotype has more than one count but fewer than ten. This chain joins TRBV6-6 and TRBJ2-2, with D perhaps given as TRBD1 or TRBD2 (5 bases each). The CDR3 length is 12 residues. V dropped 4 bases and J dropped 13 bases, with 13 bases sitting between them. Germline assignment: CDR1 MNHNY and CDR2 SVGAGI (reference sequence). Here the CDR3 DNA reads TGTGCCAGCAGTTCCACGGGGCGGTTGCTGTTTTTT. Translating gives CASSSTGRLLFF.

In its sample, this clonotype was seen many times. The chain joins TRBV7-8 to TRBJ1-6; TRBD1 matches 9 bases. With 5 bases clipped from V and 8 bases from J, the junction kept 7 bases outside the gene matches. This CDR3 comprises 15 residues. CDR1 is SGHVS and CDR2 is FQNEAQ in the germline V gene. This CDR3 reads CASSPWGQGDSPLHF. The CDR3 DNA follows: TGTGCCAGCAGCCCTTGGGGACAGGGAGATTCACCCCTCCACTTT.

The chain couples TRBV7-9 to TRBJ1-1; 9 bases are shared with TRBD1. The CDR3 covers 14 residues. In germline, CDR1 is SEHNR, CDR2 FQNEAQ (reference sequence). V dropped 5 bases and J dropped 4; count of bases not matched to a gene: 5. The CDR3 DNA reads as TGTGCCAGCAGCCCGACAGGGGGAGGCACTGAAGCTTTCTTT. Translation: CASSPTGGGTEAFF.

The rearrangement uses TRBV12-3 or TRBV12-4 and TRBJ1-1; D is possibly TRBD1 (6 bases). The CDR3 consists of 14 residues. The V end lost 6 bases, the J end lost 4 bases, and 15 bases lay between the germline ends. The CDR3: CASRRQAVSTEAFF. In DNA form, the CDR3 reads TGTGCCAGCAGACGACAGGCGGTTAGCACTGAAGCTTTCTTT.

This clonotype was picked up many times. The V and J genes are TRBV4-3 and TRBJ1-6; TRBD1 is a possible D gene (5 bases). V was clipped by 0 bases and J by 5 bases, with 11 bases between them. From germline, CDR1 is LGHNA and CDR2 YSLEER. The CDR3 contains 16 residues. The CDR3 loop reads CASSQESRADNSPLHF. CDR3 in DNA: TGCGCCAGCAGCCAAGAGAGCAGGGCGGATAATTCACCCCTCCACTTT.

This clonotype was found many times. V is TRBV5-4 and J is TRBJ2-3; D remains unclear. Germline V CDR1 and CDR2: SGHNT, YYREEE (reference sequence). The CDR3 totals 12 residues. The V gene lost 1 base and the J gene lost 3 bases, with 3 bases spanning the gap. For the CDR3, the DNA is TGTGCCAGCAGCTTGTTGACAGATACGCAGTATTTT. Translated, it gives CASSLLTDTQYF.

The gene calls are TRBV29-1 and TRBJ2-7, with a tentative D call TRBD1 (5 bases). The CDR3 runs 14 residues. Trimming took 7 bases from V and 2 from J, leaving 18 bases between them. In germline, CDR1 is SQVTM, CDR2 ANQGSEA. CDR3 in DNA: TGCAGCGCCCTAAAACAGGCCCCAACCTACGAGCAGTACTTC. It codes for CSALKQAPTYEQYF.

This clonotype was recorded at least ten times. The CDR3 here is CASSQTSAEQYF. The CDR3 nucleotides read TGTGCCAGCAGCCAAACTAGCGCCGAGCAGTACTTC. The V and J genes are TRBV16 and TRBJ2-7, with 7 positions matching TRBD2. The CDR3 is 12 residues long. Germline CDR1 is KGHSY and CDR2 is FQNENV. The V gene end was trimmed by 2 bases and the J gene end by 6 bases; junction bases not matched to a gene: 1. The complete variable domain, with remaining parts taken from reference TRBV16 and TRBJ2-7, reads GEEVAQTPKHLVRGEGQKAKLYCAPIKGHSYVFWYQQVLKNEFKFLISFQNENVFDETGMPKERFSAKCLPNSPCSLEIQATKLEDSAVYFCASSQTSAEQYFGPGTRLTVT.

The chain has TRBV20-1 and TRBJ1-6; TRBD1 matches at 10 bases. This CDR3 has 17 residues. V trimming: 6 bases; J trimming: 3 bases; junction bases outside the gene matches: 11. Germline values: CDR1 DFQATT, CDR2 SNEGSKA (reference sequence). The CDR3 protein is CSALGTGADFYNSPLHF. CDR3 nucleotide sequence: TGCAGTGCCTTGGGGACAGGGGCTGACTTCTATAATTCACCCCTCCACTTT.

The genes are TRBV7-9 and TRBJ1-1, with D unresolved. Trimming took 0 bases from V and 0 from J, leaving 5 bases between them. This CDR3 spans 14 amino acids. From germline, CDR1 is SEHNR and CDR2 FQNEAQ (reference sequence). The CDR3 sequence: CASSLAGVNTEAFF. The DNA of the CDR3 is TGTGCCAGCAGCTTAGCTGGGGTGAACACTGAAGCTTTCTTT.

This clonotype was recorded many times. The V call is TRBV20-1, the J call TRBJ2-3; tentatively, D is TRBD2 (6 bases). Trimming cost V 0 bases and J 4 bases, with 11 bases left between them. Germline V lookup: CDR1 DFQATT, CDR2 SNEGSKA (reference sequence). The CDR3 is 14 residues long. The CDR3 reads CSARDTGGADTQYF. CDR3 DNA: TGCAGTGCTAGAGATACGGGCGGGGCAGATACGCAGTATTTT.

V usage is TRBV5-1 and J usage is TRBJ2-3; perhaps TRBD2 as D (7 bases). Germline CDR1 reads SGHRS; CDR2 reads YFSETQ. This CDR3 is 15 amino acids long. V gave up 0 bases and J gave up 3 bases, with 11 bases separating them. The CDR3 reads CASSLGGGQTDTQYF. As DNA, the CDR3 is TGCGCCAGCAGCTTGGGCGGGGGCCAAACAGATACGCAGTATTTT.

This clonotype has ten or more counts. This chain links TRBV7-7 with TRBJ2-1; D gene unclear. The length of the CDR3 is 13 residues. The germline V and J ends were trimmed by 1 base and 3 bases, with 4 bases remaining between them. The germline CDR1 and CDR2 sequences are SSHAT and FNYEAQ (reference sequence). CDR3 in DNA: TGTGCCAGCAGCTTAGACAGCTACAATGAGCAGTTCTTC. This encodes CASSLDSYNEQFF.

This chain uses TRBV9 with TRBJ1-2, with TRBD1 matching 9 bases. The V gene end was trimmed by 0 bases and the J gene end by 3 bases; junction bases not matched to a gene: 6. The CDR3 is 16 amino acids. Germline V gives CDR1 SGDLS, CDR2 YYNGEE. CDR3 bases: TGTGCCAGCAGCGTAGCCCAGGACAGGGGTGACTATGGCTACACCTTC. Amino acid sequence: CASSVAQDRGDYGYTF.

For the CDR3, the DNA is TGTGCCAGCAGCTTACAGGCGGGGCCCTACAATGAGCAGTTCTTC. Amino acids: CASSLQAGPYNEQFF. The rearrangement uses TRBV7-2 and TRBJ2-1, with TRBD2 as a possible D gene (6 bases). This CDR3 comprises 15 residues. V shed 2 bases and J shed 2 bases, with 10 bases lying between them. CDR1 and CDR2 (germline): SGHTA, FQGNSA.

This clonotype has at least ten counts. The DNA of the CDR3 is TGTGCCATCAGTGAAGGGGACACAGATACGCAGTATTTT. As protein: CAISEGDTDTQYF. The chain has TRBV10-3 and TRBJ2-3; D perhaps matches TRBD1 (5 bases). The germline V and J ends were trimmed by 3 bases and 2 bases, with 6 bases remaining between them. The CDR3 covers 13 residues. CDR1 is ENHRY and CDR2 is SYGVKD in the germline V gene.

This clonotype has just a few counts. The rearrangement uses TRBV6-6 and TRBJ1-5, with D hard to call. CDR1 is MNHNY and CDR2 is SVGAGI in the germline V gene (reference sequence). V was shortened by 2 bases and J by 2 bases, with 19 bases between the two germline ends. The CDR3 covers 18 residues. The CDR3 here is CASSYRIPPGAGNQPQHF. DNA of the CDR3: TGTGCCAGCAGTTACCGTATACCCCCGGGCGCGGGCAATCAGCCCCAGCATTTT.

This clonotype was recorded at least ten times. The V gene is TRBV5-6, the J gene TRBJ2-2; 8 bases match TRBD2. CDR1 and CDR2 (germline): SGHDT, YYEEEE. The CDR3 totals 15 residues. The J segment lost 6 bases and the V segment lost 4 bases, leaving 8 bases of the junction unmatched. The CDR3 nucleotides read TGTGCCAGCAGCCTCAACGGGGGGGCACCCGGGGAGCTGTTTTTT. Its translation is CASSLNGGAPGELFF.

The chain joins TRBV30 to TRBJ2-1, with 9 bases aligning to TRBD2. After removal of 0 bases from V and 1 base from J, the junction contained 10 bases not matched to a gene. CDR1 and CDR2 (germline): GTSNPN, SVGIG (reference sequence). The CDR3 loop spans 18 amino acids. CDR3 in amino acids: CAWSVNLAGWGSYNEQFF. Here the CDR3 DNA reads TGTGCCTGGAGTGTAAACCTAGCGGGGTGGGGATCCTACAATGAGCAGTTCTTC.

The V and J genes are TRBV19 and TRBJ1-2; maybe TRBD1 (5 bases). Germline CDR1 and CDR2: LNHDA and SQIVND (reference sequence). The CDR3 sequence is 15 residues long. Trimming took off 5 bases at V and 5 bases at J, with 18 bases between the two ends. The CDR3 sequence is CASSGEGLRLYGYTF. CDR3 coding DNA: TGTGCCAGTAGTGGAGAGGGGCTGAGATTATATGGCTACACCTTC.

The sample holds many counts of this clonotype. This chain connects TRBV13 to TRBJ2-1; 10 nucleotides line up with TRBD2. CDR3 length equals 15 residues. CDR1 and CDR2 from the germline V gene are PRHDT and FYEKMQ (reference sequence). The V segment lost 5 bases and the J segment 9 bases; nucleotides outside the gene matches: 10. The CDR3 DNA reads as TGTGCCAGCAGCCCCCCTAGCGGGGGAGGAGGTGAGCAGTTCTTC. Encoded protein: CASSPPSGGGGEQFF.

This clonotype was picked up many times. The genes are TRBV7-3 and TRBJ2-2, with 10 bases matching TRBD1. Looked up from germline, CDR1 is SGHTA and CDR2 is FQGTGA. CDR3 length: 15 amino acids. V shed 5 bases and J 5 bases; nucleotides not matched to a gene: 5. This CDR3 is CASSPRTGGTGELFF. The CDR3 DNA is TGTGCCAGCAGCCCCAGGACAGGGGGTACCGGGGAGCTGTTTTTT.